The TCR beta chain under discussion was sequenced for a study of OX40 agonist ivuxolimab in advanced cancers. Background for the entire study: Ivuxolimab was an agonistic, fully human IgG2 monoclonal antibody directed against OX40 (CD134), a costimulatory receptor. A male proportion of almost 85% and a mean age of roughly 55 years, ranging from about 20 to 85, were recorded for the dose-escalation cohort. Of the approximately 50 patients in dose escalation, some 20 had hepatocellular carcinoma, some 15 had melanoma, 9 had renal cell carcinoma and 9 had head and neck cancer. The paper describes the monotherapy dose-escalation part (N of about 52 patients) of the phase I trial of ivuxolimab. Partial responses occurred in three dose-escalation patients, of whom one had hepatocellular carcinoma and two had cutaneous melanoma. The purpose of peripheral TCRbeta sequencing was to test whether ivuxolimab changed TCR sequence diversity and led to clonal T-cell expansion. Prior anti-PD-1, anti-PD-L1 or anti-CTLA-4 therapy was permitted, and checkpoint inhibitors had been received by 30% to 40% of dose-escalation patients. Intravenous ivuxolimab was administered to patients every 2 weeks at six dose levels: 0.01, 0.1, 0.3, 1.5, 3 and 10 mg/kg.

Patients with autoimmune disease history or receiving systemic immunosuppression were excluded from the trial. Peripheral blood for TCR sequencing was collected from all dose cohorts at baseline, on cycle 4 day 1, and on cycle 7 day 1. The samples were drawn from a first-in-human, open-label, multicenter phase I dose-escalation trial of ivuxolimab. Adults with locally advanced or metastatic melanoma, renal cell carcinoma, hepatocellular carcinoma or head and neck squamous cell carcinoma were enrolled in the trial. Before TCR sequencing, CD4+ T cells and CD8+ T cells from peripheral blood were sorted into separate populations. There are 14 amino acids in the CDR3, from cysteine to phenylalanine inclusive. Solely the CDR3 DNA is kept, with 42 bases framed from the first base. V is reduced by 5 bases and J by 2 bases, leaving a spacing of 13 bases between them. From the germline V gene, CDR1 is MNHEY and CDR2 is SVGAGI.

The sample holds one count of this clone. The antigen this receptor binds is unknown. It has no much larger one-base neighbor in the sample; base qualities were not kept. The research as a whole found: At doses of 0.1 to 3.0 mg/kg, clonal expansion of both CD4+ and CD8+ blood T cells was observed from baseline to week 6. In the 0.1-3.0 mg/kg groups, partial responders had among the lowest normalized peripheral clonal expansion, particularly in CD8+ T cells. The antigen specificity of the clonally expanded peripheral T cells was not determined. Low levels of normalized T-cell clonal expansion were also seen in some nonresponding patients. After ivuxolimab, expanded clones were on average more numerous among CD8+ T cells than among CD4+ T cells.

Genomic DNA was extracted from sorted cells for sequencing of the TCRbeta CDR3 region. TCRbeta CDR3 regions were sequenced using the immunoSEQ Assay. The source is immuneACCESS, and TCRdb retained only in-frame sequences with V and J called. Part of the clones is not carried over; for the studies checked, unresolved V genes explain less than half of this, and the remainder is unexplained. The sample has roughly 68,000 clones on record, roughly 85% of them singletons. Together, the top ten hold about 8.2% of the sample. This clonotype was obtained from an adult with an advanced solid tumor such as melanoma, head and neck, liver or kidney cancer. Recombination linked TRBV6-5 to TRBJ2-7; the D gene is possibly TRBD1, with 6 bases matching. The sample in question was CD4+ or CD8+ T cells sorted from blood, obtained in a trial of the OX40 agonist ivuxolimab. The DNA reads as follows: TGTGCCAGCAGTAGGGGGACGGGGACCTACGAGCAGTACTTC. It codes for CASSRGTGTYEQYF.